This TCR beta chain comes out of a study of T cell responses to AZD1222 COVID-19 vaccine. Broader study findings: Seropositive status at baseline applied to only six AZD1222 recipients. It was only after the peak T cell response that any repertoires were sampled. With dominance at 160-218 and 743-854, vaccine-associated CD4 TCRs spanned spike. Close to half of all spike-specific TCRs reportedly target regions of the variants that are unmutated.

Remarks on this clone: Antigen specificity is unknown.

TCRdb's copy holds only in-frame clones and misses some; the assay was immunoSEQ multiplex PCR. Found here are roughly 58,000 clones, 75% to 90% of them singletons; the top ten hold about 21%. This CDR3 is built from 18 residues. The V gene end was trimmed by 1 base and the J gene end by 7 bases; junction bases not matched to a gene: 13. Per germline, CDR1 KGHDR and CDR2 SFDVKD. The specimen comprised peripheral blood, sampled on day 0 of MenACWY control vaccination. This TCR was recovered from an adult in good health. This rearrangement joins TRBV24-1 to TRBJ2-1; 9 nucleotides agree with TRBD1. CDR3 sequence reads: CATSDLEEAGQGRNEQFF. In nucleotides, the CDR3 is TGTGCCACCAGTGATTTAGAGGAGGCGGGACAGGGCAGGAATGAGCAGTTCTTC.